Reported below is one T cell receptor (beta chain). The data belong to a study of PD-L1 blockade in urothelial cancer. Across the whole study: Timepoints chosen for blood analysis were 3 weeks (second dose) and 6 weeks after treatment start. Median blood clonality was roughly 0.074, with tens of thousands of unique TCRs.

Method: immunoSEQ multiplex PCR; TCRdb's copy keeps in-frame clones and lacks some. The sample has some 76,000 clones, roughly nine tenths seen once; the top ten hold 3.4%. The V gene end was trimmed by 1 base and the J gene end by 5 bases; junction bases not matched to a gene: 8. Per germline, CDR1 SGDLS and CDR2 YYNGEE. This CDR3 has 16 amino acids. The sequence was obtained from a man in his fifties or sixties with urothelial cancer. The rearrangement uses TRBV9 and TRBJ2-2, with 7 bases identical to TRBD2. Source: PBMCs, taken around atezolizumab (anti-PD-L1) treatment. CDR3 in amino acids: CASSVSAGVSTGELFF. Written as DNA, the CDR3 is TGTGCCAGCAGCGTAAGTGCGGGAGTAAGTACCGGGGAGCTGTTTTTT.